Presented here are 2 T cell receptor beta chains from one specimen sequenced in a study of cytomegalovirus exposure and HLA in healthy donors. PCR primers comprised 60 Vbeta and 13 Jbeta primers. Clones were sequenced by immunoSEQ multiplex PCR, and TCRdb holds only the in-frame ones, with some missing. The sample contains about 170,000 clones, 75% to 90% of which appear only once. The sample comprised PBMCs. The receptors were gathered from a boy aged 2-15 years in good health and CMV-seronegative.

On this clone itself: At the DNA level, this CDR3 is encoded by other sequences in the same sample as well. Here the CDR3 DNA reads TGTGCCAGCACCCCGCTAGGTGGACAACCCCAGCATTTT. Its protein is CASTPLGGQPQHF. The chain is built from TRBV6-1 and TRBJ1-5, with D possibly being TRBD1 (5 bases). Trimming left V 7 bases short and J 10 bases short, with 17 bases between. Germline V gives CDR1 MNHNS, CDR2 SASEGT. The CDR3 extends over 13 amino acids.

The chain carries TRBV28 and TRBJ1-6; D gene uncertain. The V end was cut by 3 bases, the J end by 9 bases, with 12 bases between. This CDR3 is 14 amino acids long. Looked up from germline, CDR1 is MDHEN and CDR2 is SYDVKM. The DNA for the CDR3 is TGTGCCAGCAGTTTGGCCGGGTTGAGTTCACCCCTCCACTTT. This encodes CASSLAGLSSPLHF.